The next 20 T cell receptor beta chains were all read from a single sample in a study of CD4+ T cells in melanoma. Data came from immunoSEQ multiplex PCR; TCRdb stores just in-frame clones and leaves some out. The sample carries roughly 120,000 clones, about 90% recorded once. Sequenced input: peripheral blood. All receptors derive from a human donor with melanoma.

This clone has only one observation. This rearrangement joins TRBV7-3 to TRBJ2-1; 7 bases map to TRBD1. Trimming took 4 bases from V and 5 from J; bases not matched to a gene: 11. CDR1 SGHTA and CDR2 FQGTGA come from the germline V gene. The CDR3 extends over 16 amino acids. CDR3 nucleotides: TGTGCCAGCAGCTCCCTAGACAGGGCCCTCGACAATGAGCAGTTCTTC. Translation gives CASSSLDRALDNEQFF.

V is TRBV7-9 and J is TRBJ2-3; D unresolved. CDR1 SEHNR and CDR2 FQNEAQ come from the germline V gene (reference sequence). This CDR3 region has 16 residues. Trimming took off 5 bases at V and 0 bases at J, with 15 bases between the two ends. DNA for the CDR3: TGTGCCAGCAGCCCACTGACGGAAACTAGCACAGATACGCAGTATTTT. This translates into CASSPLTETSTDTQYF.

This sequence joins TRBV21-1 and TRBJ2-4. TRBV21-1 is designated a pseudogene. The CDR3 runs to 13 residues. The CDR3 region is CASIPLWGNIQYF. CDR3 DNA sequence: TGTGCCAGCATCCCTCTGTGGGGGAACATTCAGTACTTC.

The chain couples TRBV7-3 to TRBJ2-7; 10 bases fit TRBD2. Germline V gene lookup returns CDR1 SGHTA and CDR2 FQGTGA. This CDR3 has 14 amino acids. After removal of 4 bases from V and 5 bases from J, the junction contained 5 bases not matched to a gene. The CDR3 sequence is CASSYSGRANEQYF. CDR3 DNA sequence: TGTGCCAGCAGCTACAGCGGGAGGGCCAACGAGCAGTACTTC.

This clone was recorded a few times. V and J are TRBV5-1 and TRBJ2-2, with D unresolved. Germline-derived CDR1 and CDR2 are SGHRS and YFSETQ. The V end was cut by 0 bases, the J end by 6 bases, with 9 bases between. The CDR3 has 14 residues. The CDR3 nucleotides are TGCGCCAGCAGCTTGGAGAGAAGTCCCGGGGAGCTGTTTTTT. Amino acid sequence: CASSLERSPGELFF.

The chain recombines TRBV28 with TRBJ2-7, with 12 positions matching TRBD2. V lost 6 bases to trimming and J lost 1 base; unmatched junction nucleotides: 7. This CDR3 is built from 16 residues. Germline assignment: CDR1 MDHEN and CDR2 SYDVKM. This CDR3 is CASRLLGTSGSYEQYF. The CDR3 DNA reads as TGTGCCAGCAGGTTACTCGGGACTAGCGGGTCCTACGAGCAGTACTTC.

Here the CDR3 DNA reads TGTGCCAGCAAGGGGAATCAGCCCCAGCATTTT. This codes for CASKGNQPQHF. V usage is TRBV6-6 and J usage is TRBJ1-5, with D tentatively TRBD1 (5 bases). This CDR3 has 11 residues. From germline, CDR1 is MNHNY and CDR2 SVGAGI (reference sequence). V shed 7 bases and J shed 4 bases, with 5 bases lying between them.

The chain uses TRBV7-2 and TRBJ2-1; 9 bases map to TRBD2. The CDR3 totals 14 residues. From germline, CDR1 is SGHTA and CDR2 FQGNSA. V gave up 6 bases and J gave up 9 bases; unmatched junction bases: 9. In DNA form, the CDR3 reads TGTGCCAGCAGACCCGGCATAGCGGGGGCTGAGCAGTTCTTC. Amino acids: CASRPGIAGAEQFF.

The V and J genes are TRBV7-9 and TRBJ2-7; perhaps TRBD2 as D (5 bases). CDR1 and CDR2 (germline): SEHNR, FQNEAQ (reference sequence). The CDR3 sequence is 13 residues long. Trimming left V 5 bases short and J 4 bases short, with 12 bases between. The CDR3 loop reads CASSPSGLYEQYF. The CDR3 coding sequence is TGTGCCAGCAGCCCCTCAGGACTTTACGAGCAGTACTTC.

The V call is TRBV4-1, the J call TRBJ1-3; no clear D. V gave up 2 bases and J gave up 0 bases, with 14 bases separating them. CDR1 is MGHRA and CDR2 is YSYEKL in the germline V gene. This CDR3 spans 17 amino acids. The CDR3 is CASSQSRWAFSGNTIYF. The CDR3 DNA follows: TGCGCCAGCAGCCAATCCCGTTGGGCCTTCTCTGGAAACACCATATATTTT.

This chain's CDR3 is CASSARQGSTDTQYF. CDR3 coding DNA: TGTGCCAGCAGTGCCCGACAGGGTAGCACAGATACGCAGTATTTT. This sequence joins TRBV6-1 and TRBJ2-3; 7 bases are a match to TRBD1. Germline V gene lookup returns CDR1 MNHNS and CDR2 SASEGT. The V gene end was trimmed by 4 bases and the J gene end by 0 bases; junction bases not matched to a gene: 4. The CDR3 runs 15 residues.

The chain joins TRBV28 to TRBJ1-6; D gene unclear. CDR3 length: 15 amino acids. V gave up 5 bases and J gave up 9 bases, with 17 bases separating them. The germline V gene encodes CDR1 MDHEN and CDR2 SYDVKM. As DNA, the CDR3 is TGTGCCAGCAGTGGGGTCCCGCGACCTCCTTCACCCCTCCACTTT. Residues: CASSGVPRPPSPLHF.

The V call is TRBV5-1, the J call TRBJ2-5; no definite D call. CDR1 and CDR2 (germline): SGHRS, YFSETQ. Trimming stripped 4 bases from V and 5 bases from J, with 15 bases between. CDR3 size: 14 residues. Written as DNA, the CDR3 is TGCGCCAGCAGCCCGACCGTCGACCGGGAGACCCAGTACTTC. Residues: CASSPTVDRETQYF.

The CDR3 bases are TGTGCCAGCAGCTCGTACTACGAGCAGTACTTC. Its protein product is CASSSYYEQYF. The chain is built from TRBV7-2 and TRBJ2-7; D remains ambiguous. Trimming cost V 4 bases and J 3 bases, with 4 bases left between them. Germline V CDR1 and CDR2: SGHTA, FQGNSA. The CDR3 totals 11 residues.

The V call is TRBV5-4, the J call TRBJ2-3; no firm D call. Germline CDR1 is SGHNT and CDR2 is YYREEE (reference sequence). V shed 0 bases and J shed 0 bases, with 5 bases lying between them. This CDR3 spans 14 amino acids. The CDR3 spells CASSLVRSTDTQYF. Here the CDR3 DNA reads TGTGCCAGCAGCTTGGTTCGGAGCACAGATACGCAGTATTTT.

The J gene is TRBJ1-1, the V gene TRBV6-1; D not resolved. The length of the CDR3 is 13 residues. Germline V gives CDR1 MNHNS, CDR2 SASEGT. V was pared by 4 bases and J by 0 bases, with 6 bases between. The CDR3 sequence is CASSGTLNTEAFF. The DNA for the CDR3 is TGTGCCAGCAGTGGAACATTGAACACTGAAGCTTTCTTT.

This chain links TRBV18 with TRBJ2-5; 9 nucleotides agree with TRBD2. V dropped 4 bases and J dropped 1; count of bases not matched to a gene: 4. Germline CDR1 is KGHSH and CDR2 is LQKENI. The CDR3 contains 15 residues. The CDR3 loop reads CASSLYSGGQETQYF. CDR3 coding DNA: TGTGCCAGCTCACTCTATAGCGGGGGCCAAGAGACCCAGTACTTC.

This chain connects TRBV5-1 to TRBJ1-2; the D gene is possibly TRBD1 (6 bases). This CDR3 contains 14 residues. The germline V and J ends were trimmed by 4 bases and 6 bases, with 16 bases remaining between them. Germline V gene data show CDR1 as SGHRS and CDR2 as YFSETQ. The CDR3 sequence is CASSPSTGADGYTF. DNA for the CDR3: TGCGCCAGCAGCCCTTCGACAGGCGCAGATGGCTACACCTTC.

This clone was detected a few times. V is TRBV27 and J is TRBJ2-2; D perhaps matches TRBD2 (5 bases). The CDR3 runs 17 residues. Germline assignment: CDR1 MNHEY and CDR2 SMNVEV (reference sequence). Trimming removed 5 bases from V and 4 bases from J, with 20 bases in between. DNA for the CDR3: TGTGCCAGCAGTCCCCGGCGGGTGGGAGTAATCACCGGGGAGCTGTTTTTT. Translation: CASSPRRVGVITGELFF.

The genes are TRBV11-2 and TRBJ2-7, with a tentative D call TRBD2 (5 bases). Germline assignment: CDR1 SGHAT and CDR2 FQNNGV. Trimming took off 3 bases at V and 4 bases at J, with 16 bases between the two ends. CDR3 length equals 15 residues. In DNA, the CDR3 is TGTGCCAGCAGCTTTCTTGACGGGGAGATTTACGAGCAGTACTTC. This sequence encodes CASSFLDGEIYEQYF.